The subject of this entry is one TCR beta chain. Its cognate antigen is unknown. The sample has other DNA sequences that encode this CDR3 too. Authors' data handling: A classifier of distant metastasis in papillary thyroid cancer was built from CDR3 differences (across clinicopathological groups). TCRdb reassembled clones from the PCR reads with MiXCR. The V and J calls and clone size come from TCRdb's table, not from the authors' own analysis. The table has more than 65,000 clones, 14% seen once. The sample comes from a study of metastatic and nonmetastatic thyroid tumors. About the study: For malignant and benign thyroid patients, tumor or nodule tissue and blood were the sources whose repertoires were compared.

The study's findings and limits: When malignant thyroid tumors were compared with benign nodules, TCR beta diversity was reportedly significantly higher in the malignant tumors. This held in both blood and tumor samples.

This CDR3 region has 15 residues. Germline CDR1 is MNHEY and CDR2 is SVGAGI. V lost 2 bases to trimming and J lost 19 bases, with 24 bases between them. All patients reached thyroid surgery having received no treatment beforehand. The sequence derives from a male donor with papillary thyroid cancer or a benign thyroid nodule (not recorded which). Some clones in this sample may be carry-over from other donors' samples. The chain recombines TRBV6-5 with TRBJ1-6; D gene uncertain. The sequenced material came from blood. The CDR3 coding sequence is TGTGCCAGCAGTTACGGGCAGGTCGAGAATTCACCACTACACTTT. Protein: CASSYGQVENSPLHF.